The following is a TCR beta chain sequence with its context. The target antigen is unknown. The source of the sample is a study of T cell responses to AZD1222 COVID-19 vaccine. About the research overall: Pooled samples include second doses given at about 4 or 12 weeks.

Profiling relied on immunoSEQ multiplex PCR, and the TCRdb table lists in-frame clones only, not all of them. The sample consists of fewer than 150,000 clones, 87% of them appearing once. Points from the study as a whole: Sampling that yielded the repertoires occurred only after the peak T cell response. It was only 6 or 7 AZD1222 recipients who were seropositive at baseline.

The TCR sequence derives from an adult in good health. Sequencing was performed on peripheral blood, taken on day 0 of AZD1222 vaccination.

The CDR3 region has the DNA TGTGCCAGCAGCCCTGGGACAGTTAGAGCGGATGAGCAGTTCTTC. It specifies CASSPGTVRADEQFF. The rearrangement links TRBV28 to TRBJ2-1; TRBD1 agrees at 7 bases. V lost 6 bases, J lost 8 bases, and 13 bases stayed unmatched. Germline V gene lookup returns CDR1 MDHEN and CDR2 SYDVKM. The CDR3 loop spans 15 amino acids. Full variable domain (missing parts from reference TRBV28 and TRBJ2-1): DVKVTQSSRYLVKRTGEKVFLECVQDMDHENMFWYRQDPGLGLRLIYFSYDVKMKEKGDIPEGYSVSREKKERFSLILESASTNQTSMYLCASSPGTVRADEQFFGPGTRLTVL.